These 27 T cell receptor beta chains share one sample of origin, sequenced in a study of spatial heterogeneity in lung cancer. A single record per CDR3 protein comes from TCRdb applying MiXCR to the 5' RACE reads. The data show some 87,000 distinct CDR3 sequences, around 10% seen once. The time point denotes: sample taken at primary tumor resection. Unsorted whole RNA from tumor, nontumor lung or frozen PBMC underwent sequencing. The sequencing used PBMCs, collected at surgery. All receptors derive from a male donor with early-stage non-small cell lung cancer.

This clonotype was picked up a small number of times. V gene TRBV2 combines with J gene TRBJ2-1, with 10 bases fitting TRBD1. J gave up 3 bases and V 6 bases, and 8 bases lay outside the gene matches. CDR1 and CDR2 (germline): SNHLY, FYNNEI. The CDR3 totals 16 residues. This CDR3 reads CASRRTGGGNYNEQFF. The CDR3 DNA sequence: TGTGCCAGCAGGAGGACAGGGGGAGGAAACTACAATGAGCAGTTCTTC.

Written as DNA, the CDR3 is TGCGCCAGCAGTGAAACAGTTATGAACACTGAAGCTTTCTTT. This sequence encodes CASSETVMNTEAFF. This chain uses TRBV10-2 with TRBJ1-1; D unclear. V lost 3 bases and J 0 bases, leaving 8 bases between the germline ends. Germline CDR1 WSHSY, CDR2 SAAADI. The CDR3 contains 14 residues.

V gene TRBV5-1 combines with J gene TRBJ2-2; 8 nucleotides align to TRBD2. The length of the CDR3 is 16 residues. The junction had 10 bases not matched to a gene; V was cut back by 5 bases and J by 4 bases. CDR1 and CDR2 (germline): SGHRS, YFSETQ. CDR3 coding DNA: TGCGCCAGCAGGCCCGGGACTAGTAGCGTCACCGGGGAGCTGTTTTTT. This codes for CASRPGTSSVTGELFF. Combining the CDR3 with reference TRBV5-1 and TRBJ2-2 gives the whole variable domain KAGVTQTPRYLIKTRGQQVTLSCSPISGHRSVSWYQQTPGQGLQFLFEYFSETQRNKGNFPGRFSGRQFSNSRSEMNVSTLELGDSALYLCASRPGTSSVTGELFFGEGSRLTVL.

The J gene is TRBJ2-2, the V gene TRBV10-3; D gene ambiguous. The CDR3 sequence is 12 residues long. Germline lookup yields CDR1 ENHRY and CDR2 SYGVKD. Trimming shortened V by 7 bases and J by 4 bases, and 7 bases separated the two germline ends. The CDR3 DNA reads TGTGCCATCATGAGTCCCACCGGGGAGCTGTTTTTT. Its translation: CAIMSPTGELFF.

This CDR3 is CASTPTTSSGYTF. The DNA for the CDR3 is TGTGCCAGCACTCCGACGACCAGCTCAGGCTACACCTTC. The chain uses TRBV6-1 and TRBJ1-2; D not resolved. Germline assignment: CDR1 MNHNS and CDR2 SASEGT. V lost 7 bases and J 8 bases, leaving 17 bases between the germline ends. CDR3 size: 13 residues.

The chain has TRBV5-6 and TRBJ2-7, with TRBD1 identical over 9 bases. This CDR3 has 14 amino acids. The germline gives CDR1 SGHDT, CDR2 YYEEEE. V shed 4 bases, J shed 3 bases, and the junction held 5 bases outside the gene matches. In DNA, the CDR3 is TGTGCCAGCAGCAGACAGGGGGGAAACTACGAGCAGTACTTC. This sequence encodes CASSRQGGNYEQYF.

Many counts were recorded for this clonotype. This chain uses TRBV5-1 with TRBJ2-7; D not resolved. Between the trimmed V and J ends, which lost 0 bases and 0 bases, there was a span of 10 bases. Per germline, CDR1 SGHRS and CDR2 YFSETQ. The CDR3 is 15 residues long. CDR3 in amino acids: CASSLGPHSSYEQYF. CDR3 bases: TGCGCCAGCAGCTTGGGACCACATAGCTCCTACGAGCAGTACTTC. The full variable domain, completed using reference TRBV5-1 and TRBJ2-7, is KAGVTQTPRYLIKTRGQQVTLSCSPISGHRSVSWYQQTPGQGLQFLFEYFSETQRNKGNFPGRFSGRQFSNSRSEMNVSTLELGDSALYLCASSLGPHSSYEQYFGPGTRLTVT.

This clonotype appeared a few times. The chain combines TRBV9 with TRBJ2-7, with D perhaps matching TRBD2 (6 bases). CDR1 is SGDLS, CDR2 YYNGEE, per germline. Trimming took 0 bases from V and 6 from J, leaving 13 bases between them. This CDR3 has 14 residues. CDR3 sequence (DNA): TGTGCCAGCAGCGTAGCTCGGTTCGGGGGCGAGCAGTACTTC. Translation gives CASSVARFGGEQYF. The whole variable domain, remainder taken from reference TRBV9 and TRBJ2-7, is DSGVTQTPKHLITATGQRVTLRCSPRSGDLSVYWYQQSLDQGLQFLIQYYNGEERAKGNILERFSAQQFPDLHSELNLSSLELGDSALYFCASSVARFGGEQYFGPGTRLTVT.

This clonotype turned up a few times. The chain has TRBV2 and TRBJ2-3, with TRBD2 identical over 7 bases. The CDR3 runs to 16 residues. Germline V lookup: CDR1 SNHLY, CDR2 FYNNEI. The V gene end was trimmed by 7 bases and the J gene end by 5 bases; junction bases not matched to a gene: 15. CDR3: CASTLGRGAGEDTQYF. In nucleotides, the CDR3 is TGTGCCAGCACTCTGGGGAGGGGTGCGGGGGAAGATACGCAGTATTTT.

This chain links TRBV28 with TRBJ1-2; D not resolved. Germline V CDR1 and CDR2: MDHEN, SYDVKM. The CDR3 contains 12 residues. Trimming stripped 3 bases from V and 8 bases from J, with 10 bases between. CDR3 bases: TGTGCCAGCAGTTTGGCCACCAGGGGCTACACCTTC. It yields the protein CASSLATRGYTF.

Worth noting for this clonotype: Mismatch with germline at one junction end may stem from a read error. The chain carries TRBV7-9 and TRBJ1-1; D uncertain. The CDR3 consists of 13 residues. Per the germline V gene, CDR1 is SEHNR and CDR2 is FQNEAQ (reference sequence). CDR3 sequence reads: CASSSYRVTEAYF. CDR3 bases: TGTGCCAGCAGCTCGTACCGGGTCACTGAAGCTTACTTT.

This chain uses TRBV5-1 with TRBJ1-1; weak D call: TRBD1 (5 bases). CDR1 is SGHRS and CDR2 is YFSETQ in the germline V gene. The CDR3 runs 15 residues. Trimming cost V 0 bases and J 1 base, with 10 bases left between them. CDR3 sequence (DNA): TGCGCCAGCAGCTTGGGTTGGGGGACGAACACTGAAGCTTTCTTT. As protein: CASSLGWGTNTEAFF.

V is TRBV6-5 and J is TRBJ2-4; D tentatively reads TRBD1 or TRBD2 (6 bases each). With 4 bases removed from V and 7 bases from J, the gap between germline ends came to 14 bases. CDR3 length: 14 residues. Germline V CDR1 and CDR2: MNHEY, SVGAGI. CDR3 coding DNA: TGTGCCAGCAGTTTACTCGGGGGCCTGAACATTCAGTACTTC. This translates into CASSLLGGLNIQYF.

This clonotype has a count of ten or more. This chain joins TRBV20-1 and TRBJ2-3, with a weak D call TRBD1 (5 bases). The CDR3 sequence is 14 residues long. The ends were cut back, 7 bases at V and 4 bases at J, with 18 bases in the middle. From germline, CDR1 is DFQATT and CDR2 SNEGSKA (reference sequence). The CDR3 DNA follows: TGCAGTGGGGTAGGACAACCCACGGCAGATACGCAGTATTTT. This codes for CSGVGQPTADTQYF.

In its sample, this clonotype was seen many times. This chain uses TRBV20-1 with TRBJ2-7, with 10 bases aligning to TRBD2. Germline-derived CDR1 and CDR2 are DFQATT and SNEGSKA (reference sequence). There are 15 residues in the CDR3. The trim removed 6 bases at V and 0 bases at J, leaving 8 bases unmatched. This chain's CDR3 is CSAITSGVSSYEQYF. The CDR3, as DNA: TGCAGTGCCATAACTAGCGGGGTTAGCTCCTACGAGCAGTACTTC.

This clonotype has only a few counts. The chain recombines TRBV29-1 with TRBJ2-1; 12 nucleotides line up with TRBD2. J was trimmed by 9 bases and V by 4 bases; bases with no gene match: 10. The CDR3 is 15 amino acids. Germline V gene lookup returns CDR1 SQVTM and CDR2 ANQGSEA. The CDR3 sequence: CSVVTGLAGQGEQFF. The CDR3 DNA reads TGCAGCGTTGTGACGGGACTAGCGGGTCAAGGTGAGCAGTTCTTC.

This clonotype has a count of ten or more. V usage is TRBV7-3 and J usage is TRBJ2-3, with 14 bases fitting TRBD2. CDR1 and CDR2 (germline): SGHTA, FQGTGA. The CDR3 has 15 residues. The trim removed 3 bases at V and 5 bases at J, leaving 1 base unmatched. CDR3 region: CASSLGLAGVDTQYF. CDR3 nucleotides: TGTGCCAGCAGCTTGGGACTAGCGGGGGTAGATACGCAGTATTTT. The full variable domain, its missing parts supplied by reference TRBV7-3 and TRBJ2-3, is GAGVSQTPSNKVTEKGKYVELRCDPISGHTALYWYRQSLGQGPEFLIYFQGTGAADDSGLPNDRFFAVRPEGSVSTLKIQRTERGDSAVYLCASSLGLAGVDTQYFGPGTRLTVL.

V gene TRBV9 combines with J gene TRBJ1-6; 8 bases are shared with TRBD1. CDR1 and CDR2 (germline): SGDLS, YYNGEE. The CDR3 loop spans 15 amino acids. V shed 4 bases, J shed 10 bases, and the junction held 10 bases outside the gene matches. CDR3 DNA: TGTGCCAGCAGCCTAGAGGGGACAGGTCCCTCACCCCTCCACTTT. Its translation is CASSLEGTGPSPLHF.

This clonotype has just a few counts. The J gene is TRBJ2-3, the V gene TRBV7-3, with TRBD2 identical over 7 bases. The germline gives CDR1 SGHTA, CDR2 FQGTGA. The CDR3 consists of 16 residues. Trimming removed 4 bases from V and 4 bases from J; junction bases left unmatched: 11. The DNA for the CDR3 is TGTGCCAGCAGCTGGGGGGAGGGAAGGATCCCAGATACGCAGTATTTT. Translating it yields CASSWGEGRIPDTQYF.

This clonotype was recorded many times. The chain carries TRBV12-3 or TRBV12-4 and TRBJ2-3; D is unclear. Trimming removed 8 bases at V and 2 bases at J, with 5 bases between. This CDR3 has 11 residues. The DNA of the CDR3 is TGTGCCAGCGTAACCACAGATACGCAGTATTTT. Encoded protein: CASVTTDTQYF.

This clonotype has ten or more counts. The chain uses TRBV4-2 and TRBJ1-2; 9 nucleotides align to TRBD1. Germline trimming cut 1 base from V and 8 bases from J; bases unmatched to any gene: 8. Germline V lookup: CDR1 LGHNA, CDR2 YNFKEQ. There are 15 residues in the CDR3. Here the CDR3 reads CASSQVEGQGEGYTF. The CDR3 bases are TGTGCCAGCAGCCAAGTTGAGGGACAGGGTGAGGGCTACACCTTC.

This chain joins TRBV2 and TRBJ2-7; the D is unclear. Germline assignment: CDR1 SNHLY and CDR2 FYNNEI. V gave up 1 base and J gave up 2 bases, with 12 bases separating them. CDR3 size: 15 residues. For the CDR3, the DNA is TGTGCCAGCAGTGAAGTCGGACGATTCACCTACGAGCAGTACTTC. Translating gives CASSEVGRFTYEQYF.

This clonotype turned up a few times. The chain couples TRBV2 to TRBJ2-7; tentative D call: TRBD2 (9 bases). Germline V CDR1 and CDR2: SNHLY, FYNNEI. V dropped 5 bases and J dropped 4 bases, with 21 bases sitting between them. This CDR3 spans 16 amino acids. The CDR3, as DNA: TGTGCCAGCAGTTCCCAGGGGGCTAGCGGGATTTACGAGCAGTACTTC. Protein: CASSSQGASGIYEQYF.

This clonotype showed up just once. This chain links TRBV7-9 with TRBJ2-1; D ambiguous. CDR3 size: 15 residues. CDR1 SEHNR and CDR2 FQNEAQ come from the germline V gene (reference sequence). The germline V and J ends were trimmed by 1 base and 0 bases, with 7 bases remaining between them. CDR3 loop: CASSLGRASYNEQFF. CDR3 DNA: TGTGCCAGCAGCTTAGGAAGGGCCTCCTACAATGAGCAGTTCTTC.

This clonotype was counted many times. CDR3: CASSLPGIGNTEAFF. CDR3 bases: TGTGCCAGCAGTCTCCCCGGTATAGGGAACACTGAAGCTTTCTTT. The chain links TRBV28 to TRBJ1-1; D not certain. V was trimmed by 5 bases and J by 1 base, leaving 14 bases between them. CDR1 is MDHEN and CDR2 is SYDVKM in the germline V gene. The CDR3 length is 15 residues.

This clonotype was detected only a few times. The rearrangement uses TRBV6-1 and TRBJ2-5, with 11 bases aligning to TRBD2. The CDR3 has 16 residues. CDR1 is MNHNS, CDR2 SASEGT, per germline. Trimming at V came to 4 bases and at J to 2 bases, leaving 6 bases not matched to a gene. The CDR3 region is CASSAGRLAGQETQYF. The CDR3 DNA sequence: TGTGCCAGCAGTGCTGGCCGACTAGCGGGGCAAGAGACCCAGTACTTC.

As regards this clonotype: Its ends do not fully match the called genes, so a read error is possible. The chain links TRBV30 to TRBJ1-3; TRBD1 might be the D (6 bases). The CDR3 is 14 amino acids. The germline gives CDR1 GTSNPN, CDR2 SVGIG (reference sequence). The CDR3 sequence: CAWSVGGTGNTLYF. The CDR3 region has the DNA TGTGCCTGGAGTGTAGGGGGGACTGGAAACACCTTATATTTT.